These 32 T cell receptor beta chains share one sample of origin, sequenced in a study of cytomegalovirus exposure and HLA in healthy donors. Sequenced by immunoSEQ multiplex PCR; TCRdb stores in-frame clones only, minus some. This sample carries some 110,000 clones, 86% of them seen once, and the ten largest clones take approximately 4.9%. Sequenced input: PBMCs. The receptor set was obtained from a man younger than 35 in good health and CMV-seronegative.

The V call is TRBV6-5, the J call TRBJ1-2; possibly TRBD1 for D (5 bases). CDR1 and CDR2 (germline): MNHEY, SVGAGI. The CDR3 is 14 amino acids. Trimming cost V 6 bases and J 6 bases, with 17 bases left between them. As DNA, the CDR3 is TGTGCCAGCAGCCGGCCCGGGGGGAGAGATGGCTACACCTTC. Its translation: CASSRPGGRDGYTF.

This chain links TRBV2 with TRBJ1-2; 8 bases fit TRBD1. The CDR3 consists of 14 residues. Trimming at V came to 7 bases and at J to 7 bases, leaving 11 bases not matched to a gene. CDR1 is SNHLY and CDR2 is FYNNEI in the germline V gene. The CDR3 DNA is TGTGCCAGCAACCCAAGGACAGGGCTCGCTGGCTACACCTTC. This encodes CASNPRTGLAGYTF.

This clone was picked up a small number of times. The chain uses TRBV30 and TRBJ2-3, with D perhaps TRBD2 (7 bases). This CDR3 is built from 16 residues. V shed 5 bases and J shed 5 bases, with 23 bases lying between them. Germline loops: CDR1 GTSNPN, CDR2 SVGIG (reference sequence). CDR3: CAWGGGGLSRGDTQYF. DNA for the CDR3: TGTGCCTGGGGAGGGGGGGGCCTTTCGAGAGGAGATACGCAGTATTTT.

This clone was detected only once. The J gene is TRBJ1-1, the V gene TRBV6-6, with D perhaps matching TRBD1 (5 bases). V lost 2 bases, J lost 8 bases, and 6 bases lay in between. The CDR3 contains 11 residues. CDR1 is MNHNY, CDR2 SVGAGI, per germline (reference sequence). CDR3 bases: TGTGCCAGCAGTTACGGGGGGGAAGCTTTCTTT. Translated, it gives CASSYGGEAFF.

The chain recombines TRBV5-8 with TRBJ2-7; no definite D call. The CDR3 loop spans 11 amino acids. Trimming stripped 2 bases from V and 5 bases from J, with 5 bases between. In germline, CDR1 is SGHTS, CDR2 YDEGEE. The CDR3 sequence is CASSFVNEQYF. CDR3 bases: TGTGCCAGCAGCTTTGTCAACGAGCAGTACTTC.

This chain joins TRBV4-1 and TRBJ1-2; tentatively, D is TRBD1 (6 bases). Germline V gene sequence: CDR1 MGHRA, CDR2 YSYEKL. The CDR3 totals 15 residues. The V and J ends lost 1 base and 7 bases respectively, with 16 bases between them. DNA for the CDR3: TGCGCCAGCAGCCAAGGGACAGCGTGGTATGGTGGCTACACCTTC. Translation gives CASSQGTAWYGGYTF.

A few counts support this clone. The rearrangement uses TRBV2 and TRBJ2-5, with TRBD1 identical over 7 bases. The germline V gene has CDR1 SNHLY and CDR2 FYNNEI. The J segment lost 4 bases and the V segment lost 4 bases, leaving 0 bases of the junction unmatched. There are 12 residues in the CDR3. The CDR3 sequence is CASSGQGETQYF. DNA of the CDR3: TGTGCCAGCAGTGGACAGGGAGAGACCCAGTACTTC. Using reference TRBV2 and TRBJ2-5 for the parts outside the CDR3, the full variable domain is EPEVTQTPSHQVTQMGQEVILRCVPISNHLYFYWYRQILGQKVEFLVSFYNNEISEKSEIFDDQFSVERPDGSNFTLKIRSTKLEDSAMYFCASSGQGETQYFGPGTRLLVL.

The chain combines TRBV6-5 with TRBJ1-2, with TRBD1 identical over 7 bases. Trimming took 5 bases from V and 2 from J; bases not matched to a gene: 8. The CDR3 consists of 15 residues. Germline CDR1 MNHEY, CDR2 SVGAGI. DNA for the CDR3: TGTGCCAGCAGTAACACGGGACAGCGAAACTATGGCTACACCTTC. Its protein is CASSNTGQRNYGYTF.

The rearrangement uses TRBV2 and TRBJ1-2, with TRBD1 matching over 8 bases. Trimming cost V 4 bases and J 4 bases; bases outside gene matches: 5. The CDR3 covers 14 residues. The germline V gene encodes CDR1 SNHLY and CDR2 FYNNEI. The CDR3 DNA sequence: TGTGCCAGCAGTGGCAGGGGGCTGATCTATGGCTACACCTTC. It is translated as CASSGRGLIYGYTF.

In regard to this clone: This specimen includes other DNA sequences encoding the same CDR3. CDR3 residues: CASSPGTINTEAFF. The DNA of the CDR3 is TGCGCCAGCAGCCCCGGGACAATTAACACTGAAGCTTTCTTT. The V gene is TRBV5-1, the J gene TRBJ1-1, with D perhaps TRBD1 (6 bases). This CDR3 comprises 14 residues. The V gene's germline CDR1 is SGHRS and CDR2 YFSETQ. V was clipped by 4 bases and J by 2 bases, with 12 bases between them.

This CDR3 reads CASIGGRGANVLTF. Here the CDR3 DNA reads TGTGCCTCCATAGGAGGACGTGGGGCCAACGTCCTGACTTTC. This sequence joins TRBV30 and TRBJ2-6, with D possibly matching TRBD2 (5 bases). Trimming cost V 7 bases and J 3 bases, with 13 bases left between them. This CDR3 region has 14 residues. Germline CDR1 GTSNPN, CDR2 SVGIG (reference sequence). Supplemented by reference TRBV30 and TRBJ2-6, the full variable domain reads SQTIHQWPATLVQPVGSPLSLECTVEGTSNPNLYWYRQAAGRGLQLLFYSVGIGQISSEVPQNLSASRPQDRQFILSSKKLLLSDSGFYLCASIGGRGANVLTFGAGSRLTVL.

The V call is TRBV20-1, the J call TRBJ1-4, with D unclear. The CDR3 is 11 residues long. Trimming left V 4 bases short and J 8 bases short, with 8 bases between. Germline CDR1 DFQATT, CDR2 SNEGSKA (reference sequence). The CDR3 reads CSATGGEKLFF. The DNA of the CDR3 is TGCAGTGCTACTGGCGGCGAAAAACTGTTTTTT.

This chain uses TRBV30 with TRBJ1-2, with TRBD1 identical over 8 bases. The CDR3 is 13 amino acids. Trimming removed 4 bases from V and 4 bases from J; junction bases left unmatched: 5. Germline lookup yields CDR1 GTSNPN and CDR2 SVGIG (reference sequence). The CDR3 DNA reads as TGTGCCTGGACTCGGGACAGGCCCTATGGCTACACCTTC. Translation: CAWTRDRPYGYTF.

This chain uses TRBV13 with TRBJ2-1, with 9 bases lining up with TRBD2. The J segment lost 2 bases and the V segment lost 5 bases, leaving 7 bases of the junction unmatched. Germline V gene data show CDR1 as PRHDT and CDR2 as FYEKMQ (reference sequence). The length of the CDR3 is 16 residues. This chain's CDR3 is CASSAGVAGAYNEQFF. CDR3 sequence (DNA): TGTGCCAGCAGCGCCGGGGTAGCGGGAGCCTACAATGAGCAGTTCTTC.

J is TRBJ2-7 and V is TRBV7-9; 7 nucleotides align to TRBD1. The CDR3 runs to 13 residues. Germline values: CDR1 SEHNR, CDR2 FQNEAQ (reference sequence). J was trimmed by 11 bases and V by 6 bases; bases with no gene match: 13. CDR3 protein: CASSDPGQLAEYF. The CDR3 DNA is TGTGCCAGCAGTGATCCGGGACAGCTCGCGGAGTACTTC.

This clone was observed a handful of times. This chain joins TRBV2 and TRBJ2-7; D gene ambiguous. The V end lost 5 bases, the J end lost 2 bases, and 10 bases lay between the germline ends. Per the germline V gene, CDR1 is SNHLY and CDR2 is FYNNEI. The CDR3 runs 13 residues. The CDR3 DNA sequence: TGTGCCAGCAGTACCCGATTAGCCTACGAGCAGTACTTC. It is translated as CASSTRLAYEQYF.

This clone was detected once. The J gene is TRBJ1-2, the V gene TRBV5-1; 7 positions agree with TRBD1. The CDR3 totals 19 residues. CDR1 is SGHRS and CDR2 is YFSETQ in the germline V gene. V was pared by 8 bases and J by 6 bases, with 28 bases of the junction left unmatched. This CDR3 reads CASTRNGNYRDSTLDGYTF. Written as DNA, the CDR3 is TGCGCCAGTACCCGGAACGGTAATTACCGGGACAGTACTCTAGATGGCTACACCTTC. The complete variable domain, with remaining parts taken from reference TRBV5-1 and TRBJ1-2, reads KAGVTQTPRYLIKTRGQQVTLSCSPISGHRSVSWYQQTPGQGLQFLFEYFSETQRNKGNFPGRFSGRQFSNSRSEMNVSTLELGDSALYLCASTRNGNYRDSTLDGYTFGSGTRLTVV.

This chain connects TRBV4-2 to TRBJ1-1, with a tentative D call TRBD1 (5 bases). V lost 1 base to trimming and J lost 4 bases, with 19 bases between them. Per germline, CDR1 LGHNA and CDR2 YNFKEQ. CDR3 length: 17 amino acids. This chain's CDR3 is CASSQADRGDLGTEAFF. In nucleotides, the CDR3 is TGTGCCAGCAGCCAAGCCGATCGGGGGGATCTTGGCACTGAAGCTTTCTTT.

The V call is TRBV6-1, the J call TRBJ1-2, with D uncertain. The CDR3 extends over 14 amino acids. V gave up 6 bases and J gave up 3 bases, with 14 bases separating them. The germline gives CDR1 MNHNS, CDR2 SASEGT. The CDR3 bases are TGTGCCAGCAGCCCCCTTCGAGTAGACTATGGCTACACCTTC. This gives the protein CASSPLRVDYGYTF.

This chain joins TRBV11-2 and TRBJ2-3; 9 bases fit TRBD1. The CDR3 is 17 residues long. Germline lookup yields CDR1 SGHAT and CDR2 FQNNGV. Trimming took 5 bases from V and 4 from J; bases not matched to a gene: 13. CDR3 amino acids: CASSLGTGISSADTQYF. Here the CDR3 DNA reads TGTGCCAGCAGCCTTGGGACAGGGATAAGTTCGGCAGATACGCAGTATTTT.

The gene calls are TRBV5-4 and TRBJ1-1; 7 nucleotides align to TRBD1. Trimming at V came to 3 bases and at J to 1 base, leaving 9 bases not matched to a gene. Germline-derived CDR1 and CDR2 are SGHNT and YYREEE (reference sequence). This CDR3 contains 16 residues. The CDR3 region has the DNA TGTGCCAGCAGCTCAGCTCGGGGACAGACGAACACTGAAGCTTTCTTT. It codes for CASSSARGQTNTEAFF. The full variable domain, rest sourced from reference TRBV5-4 and TRBJ1-1, is ETGVTQSPTHLIKTRGQQVTLRCSSQSGHNTVSWYQQALGQGPQFIFQYYREEENGRGNFPPRFSGLQFPNYSSELNVNALELDDSALYLCASSSARGQTNTEAFFGQGTRLTVV.

The chain recombines TRBV5-1 with TRBJ2-2; D is perhaps TRBD1 (6 bases). Germline CDR1 is SGHRS and CDR2 is YFSETQ. Trimming removed 1 base from V and 4 bases from J, with 14 bases in between. The CDR3 spans 16 residues. CDR3 bases: TGCGCCAGCAGCTTGAGCCTTTTACAGGGCACCGGGGAGCTGTTTTTT. Its translation is CASSLSLLQGTGELFF.

The chain recombines TRBV7-2 with TRBJ2-1; TRBD2 agrees at 9 bases. V shed 2 bases, J shed 6 bases, and the junction held 5 bases outside the gene matches. Germline V gene lookup returns CDR1 SGHTA and CDR2 FQGNSA. CDR3 size: 15 residues. Here the CDR3 reads CASSLLAGDSNEQFF. CDR3 nucleotide sequence: TGTGCCAGCAGCTTATTAGCGGGGGACTCCAATGAGCAGTTCTTC. The variable domain in full, completed from reference TRBV7-2 and TRBJ2-1, reads GAGVSQSPSNKVTEKGKDVELRCDPISGHTALYWYRQSLGQGLEFLIYFQGNSAPDKSGLPSDRFSAERTGGSVSTLTIQRTQQEDSAVYLCASSLLAGDSNEQFFGPGTRLTVL.

The rearrangement links TRBV5-4 to TRBJ2-3; TRBD2 matches 11 bases. This CDR3 comprises 18 residues. Per germline, CDR1 SGHNT and CDR2 YYREEE (reference sequence). J gave up 3 bases and V 0 bases, and 9 bases lay outside the gene matches. CDR3 region: CASSLVIVAGGRTDTQYF. The CDR3 region has the DNA TGTGCCAGCAGCTTGGTTATAGTAGCGGGGGGGCGGACAGATACGCAGTATTTT.

The CDR3: CASSFGGDQPQHF. For the CDR3, the DNA is TGTGCCAGCAGCTTTGGCGGTGATCAGCCCCAGCATTTT. The chain has TRBV7-6 and TRBJ1-5; D call uncertain. Trimming pared 3 bases from V and 5 bases from J, leaving 8 bases between. Germline CDR1 SGHVS, CDR2 FNYEAQ. This CDR3 is 13 amino acids long.

The DNA for the CDR3 is TGTGCCAGTAGTATAGGGGCCGGGGCGAACACCGGGGAGCTGTTTTTT. This gives the protein CASSIGAGANTGELFF. The genes are TRBV19 and TRBJ2-2; TRBD2 is a possible D gene (5 bases). Trimming removed 1 base at V and 0 bases at J, with 9 bases between. There are 16 residues in the CDR3. The V gene's germline CDR1 is LNHDA and CDR2 SQIVND (reference sequence). The variable domain in full, completed from reference TRBV19 and TRBJ2-2, reads DGGITQSPKYLFRKEGQNVTLSCEQNLNHDAMYWYRQDPGQGLRLIYYSQIVNDFQKGDIAEGYSVSREKKESFPLTVTSAQKNPTAFYLCASSIGAGANTGELFFGEGSRLTVL.

The V gene is TRBV13, the J gene TRBJ2-5; 10 bases are a match to TRBD2. The germline CDR1 and CDR2 sequences are PRHDT and FYEKMQ (reference sequence). The V and J ends lost 4 bases and 5 bases, in that order; junction bases with no gene match: 7. The CDR3 is made up of 15 amino acids. The chain's CDR3 is CASSSTGTSEETQYF. The CDR3 nucleotides read TGTGCCAGCAGCTCGACCGGGACTAGCGAGGAGACCCAGTACTTC. The full variable domain, its missing parts supplied by reference TRBV13 and TRBJ2-5, is AAGVIQSPRHLIKEKRETATLKCYPIPRHDTVYWYQQGPGQDPQFLISFYEKMQSDKGSIPDRFSAQQFSDYHSELNMSSLELGDSALYFCASSSTGTSEETQYFGPGTRLLVL.

V and J are TRBV6-5 and TRBJ2-2; D not resolved. This CDR3 comprises 14 residues. The ends were cut back, 0 bases at V and 1 base at J, with 3 bases in the middle. Germline assignment: CDR1 MNHEY and CDR2 SVGAGI. The CDR3 loop reads CASSYSRNTGELFF. CDR3 bases: TGTGCCAGCAGTTACTCCAGGAACACCGGGGAGCTGTTTTTT.

This sequence joins TRBV21-1 and TRBJ2-3; the D call of TRBD1 is as the table states it, not checked on the DNA. TRBV21-1 is labeled a pseudogene. CDR3 length: 13 residues. CDR3 amino acids: CASSKGGADTQYF. CDR3 DNA: TGTGCCAGCAGCAAAGGGGGCGCAGATACGCAGTATTTT.

The chain uses TRBV10-3 and TRBJ2-2; 9 positions match TRBD2. CDR1 ENHRY and CDR2 SYGVKD come from the germline V gene. With V trimmed by 11 bases and J by 0 bases, 7 bases remained unmatched. The CDR3 has 15 residues. The CDR3 DNA follows: TGTGCCCTCTCATCTAGCGGGGCGAACACCGGGGAGCTGTTTTTT. Translated: CALSSSGANTGELFF.

The V call is TRBV2, the J call TRBJ1-1; D may be TRBD1 (6 bases). Germline loops: CDR1 SNHLY, CDR2 FYNNEI. Trimming removed 4 bases from V and 10 bases from J, with 13 bases in between. The CDR3 consists of 12 residues. The CDR3 is CASSVQGRVAFF. CDR3 nucleotide sequence: TGTGCCAGCAGTGTGCAGGGGCGGGTAGCTTTCTTT.

This chain joins TRBV29-1 and TRBJ2-1; 9 nucleotides match TRBD2. From germline, CDR1 is SQVTM and CDR2 ANQGSEA. CDR3 length: 13 amino acids. V shed 3 bases and J 10 bases; nucleotides not matched to a gene: 7. For the CDR3, the DNA is TGCAGCGTTGAGGCGGGGGGGTCTTTCGAGCAGTTCTTC. It is translated as CSVEAGGSFEQFF.